This is a list of T cell receptor beta chains from one sample in a study of blood T cell repertoires in COVID-19. Sequencing was performed with immunoSEQ multiplex PCR; in TCRdb, only in-frame clones are kept and a portion is missing. The sample consists of about 160,000 clones, 80% to 90% of them appearing once. The sample comprised peripheral blood. The origin of the receptors is a man between 18 and 29 years old with COVID-19, enrolled during active disease. CDR3s include the opening cysteine and the closing phenylalanine or tryptophan. A D gene is named only where the DNA matches it firmly. Expanded clones are given a class, and other clones once, few, many or no size at all.

v_gene	j_gene	d_gene	abundance	CDR3nt	CDR3aa
TRBV11-2	TRBJ2-3	-	-	TGTGCCAGCAGCTTAGGGGCCGCGCTTGGTACGCAGTATTTT	CASSLGAALGTQYF
TRBV20-1	TRBJ2-1	-	once	TGCAGTGCTCGGAGCGACAATGAGCAGTTCTTC	CSARSDNEQFF
TRBV7-2	TRBJ2-7	TRBD2	-	TGTGCCAGCAGCCGGGCTAGCGGGGCCTTTAACTTATACGAGCAGTACTTC	CASSRASGAFNLYEQYF
TRBV5-6	TRBJ1-1	-	-	TGTGCCAGCAGCTTGCCGGGCGGGGGCCCTGAAGCTTTCTTT	CASSLPGGGPEAFF
TRBV3-1/TRBV3-2	TRBJ2-3	-	-	TGTGCCAGCAGCCAAGATCCCGGCTCCAAAAGGGGAGATACGCAGTATTTT	CASSQDPGSKRGDTQYF
TRBV7-9	TRBJ2-5	TRBD2	-	TGTGCCAGCAGCCTGGGGACTAGCGGCATTCAAGAGACCCAGTACTTC	CASSLGTSGIQETQYF
TRBV7-2	TRBJ2-7	TRBD2	-	TGTGCCAGCAGCTTAGTGTCGACTAGCAGCTACGAGCAGTACTTC	CASSLVSTSSYEQYF
TRBV10-3	TRBJ2-7	-	-	TGTGCCATCAGTGAGGGGTTACGGGGGATTTTCTCCGAGCAGTACTTC	CAISEGLRGIFSEQYF
TRBV28	TRBJ1-2	TRBD1	-	TGTGCCAGCAGTTTACGGCCAGGGGGTGACTATGGCTACACCTTC	CASSLRPGGDYGYTF
TRBV7-2	TRBJ1-2	-	-	TGTGCCAGCAGCTTAGGTCCAGCCCCTAGCTATGGCTACACCTTC	CASSLGPAPSYGYTF
TRBV30	TRBJ2-3	-	-	TGTGCCTGGAGTATGTTCACCGGACAGTTTCTACAAGGGACAGATACGCAGTATTTT	CAWSMFTGQFLQGTDTQYF
TRBV5-1	TRBJ2-1	-	-	TGCGCCAGCAGCCTAAATTACCCCGACAATGAGCAGTTCTTC	CASSLNYPDNEQFF
TRBV4-3	TRBJ2-2	-	-	TGCGCCAGCAGCCAAGATGCGGGGAGGCTGAACACCGGGGAGCTGTTTTTT	CASSQDAGRLNTGELFF
TRBV11-2	TRBJ1-2	-	-	TGTGCCAGCAGCTCAGAATCCAGGGCCACCCAAACTAACTATGGCTACACCTTC	CASSSESRATQTNYGYTF
TRBV9	TRBJ2-2	-	-	TGTGCCAGCAGCGTAGGTTCCGGGATTCACACCGGGGAGCTGTTTTTT	CASSVGSGIHTGELFF
TRBV6-2/TRBV6-3	TRBJ1-1	-	once	TGTGCCAGCAGTTACTCGAGATGGAACACTGAAGCTTTCTTT	CASSYSRWNTEAFF
TRBV7-9	TRBJ2-6	TRBD2	-	TGTGCCAGCACCTATTACGGACAGAGAACTAGCGGGTTCACTGGGGCCAACGTCCTGACTTTC	CASTYYGQRTSGFTGANVLTF
TRBV4-3	TRBJ1-4	-	-	TGCGCCAGCAGCCAGGAGATTGCAACTAATGAAAAACTGTTTTTT	CASSQEIATNEKLFF
TRBV6-2/TRBV6-3	TRBJ1-5	-	few	TGTGCCAGCAGTTGGGGAGGACCATGGCAGCCCCAGCATTTT	CASSWGGPWQPQHF
TRBV7-2	TRBJ2-1	TRBD1	-	TGTGCCAGCAGCAGGCAGGGGGCCTACAATGAGCAGTTCTTC	CASSRQGAYNEQFF
TRBV7-2	TRBJ2-5	-	-	TGTGCCAGCAGCTTAAGTACCGCGTCACTCGAGACCCAGTACTTC	CASSLSTASLETQYF
TRBV4-1	TRBJ1-5	TRBD1	-	TGCGCCAGCAGCCCTGGACAGGGGGCAGAACAGCCCCAGCATTTT	CASSPGQGAEQPQHF
TRBV18	TRBJ2-1	TRBD2	-	TGTGCCAGCTCGTCTACTAGCGGGAGTGCCGGGAATGAGCAGTTCTTC	CASSSTSGSAGNEQFF
TRBV27	TRBJ2-3	TRBD1	-	TGTGCCAGCACCCACCCGGGACAGGGCACATGGGATACGCAGTATTTT	CASTHPGQGTWDTQYF
TRBV14	TRBJ2-7	-	-	TGTGCCAGCAGCCAAGGCACGGGTCCAATATACGAGCAGTACTTC	CASSQGTGPIYEQYF
TRBV2	TRBJ2-1	-	-	TGTGCCAGCATCCGGGGTCCCAATGAGCAGTTCTTC	CASIRGPNEQFF
TRBV10-3	TRBJ1-1	TRBD1	-	TGTGCCATCAGTGAGTCCCCCTTTGGGACAGGGCTGAACACTGAAGCTTTCTTT	CAISESPFGTGLNTEAFF
TRBV7-2	TRBJ1-5	TRBD1	-	TGTGCCAGCAACCAACAGGGGCCTAATCAGCCCCAGCATTTT	CASNQQGPNQPQHF
TRBV7-9	TRBJ1-1	-	-	TGTGCCAGCAGCTTGAGTGCCCCCGCTGAAGCTTTCTTT	CASSLSAPAEAFF
TRBV19	TRBJ1-2	-	-	TGTGCCAGTTCTATCCGGGTAGGAGGCTACACCTTC	CASSIRVGGYTF
TRBV4-2	TRBJ1-2	TRBD1	-	TGTGCCAGCAGCCAACCCGACGGGACAGGAGACTATGGCTACACCTTC	CASSQPDGTGDYGYTF
TRBV27	TRBJ1-1	-	-	TGTGCCAGCAGTTTATCTTGGGCTTACATGAACACTGAAGCTTTCTTT	CASSLSWAYMNTEAFF
TRBV18	TRBJ1-2	-	few	TGTGCCAGCTCACCAGGCCAGGGCTATGGCTACACCTTC	CASSPGQGYGYTF
TRBV12-3/TRBV12-4	TRBJ2-2	-	-	TGTGCCAGCAGTTTCAGGGTAACCGGGGAGCTGTTTTTT	CASSFRVTGELFF
TRBV9	TRBJ2-5	-	-	TGTGCCAGCAGCGTAGGTGACGAGGCGGGAGAGACCCAGTACTTC	CASSVGDEAGETQYF
TRBV12-3/TRBV12-4	TRBJ2-5	-	once	TGTGCCAGCAGTTTACCCCCGGGGGAGACCCAGTACTTC	CASSLPPGETQYF
TRBV19	TRBJ2-7	-	-	TGTGCCAGTAGTGTCTCCAGGGCCGGGAGATCTTCCTACGAGCAGTACTTC	CASSVSRAGRSSYEQYF
TRBV2	TRBJ2-1	-	-	TGTGCCAGCAGTGCCGGGACAGAGCAGTTCTTC	CASSAGTEQFF
TRBV28	TRBJ1-5	-	-	TGTGCCAGCAGTGACCCGCCCGGGGGAAGCCAGCCCCAGCATTTT	CASSDPPGGSQPQHF
TRBV2	TRBJ2-3	TRBD2	-	TGTGCCAGCAGCCCGGGGGGACTAGCGGGAGGAACAGATACGCAGTATTTT	CASSPGGLAGGTDTQYF
TRBV28	TRBJ2-2	TRBD1	-	TGTGCCAGCAGTCCATCGGGACAGGGGACCTCCGGGGAGCTGTTTTTT	CASSPSGQGTSGELFF
TRBV7-9	TRBJ1-2	TRBD1	-	TGTGCCAGCCTCCAGGGGGGTGGCTACACCTTC	CASLQGGGYTF
TRBV18	TRBJ2-7	-	-	TGTGCCAGCTCACCGGGACTCGCACCAGCCTACGAGCAGTACTTC	CASSPGLAPAYEQYF
TRBV6-2/TRBV6-3	TRBJ2-1	-	-	TGTGCCAGCAGTTACACGTCTATTTCCAATGAGCAGTTCTTC	CASSYTSISNEQFF
TRBV6-5	TRBJ1-1	-	-	TGTGCCAGCAGTTACACAGGGAGGAACACTGAAGCTTTCTTT	CASSYTGRNTEAFF
TRBV9	TRBJ2-7	TRBD1	-	TGTGCCAGCAGCGTAGCGGGACAGGGTGTCTACGAGCAGTACTTC	CASSVAGQGVYEQYF
TRBV19	TRBJ2-4	-	few	TGTGCCAGTAGTAGGCAGGGCTGGCGCCTTCTGTACTTC	CASSRQGWRLLYF